This TCR beta chain was obtained from a study of naive and memory T cell subsets. Study outcomes and limitations: This RNA-based method may be sensitive to activation-related transcript changes.

This clonotype was seen ten or more times. What it binds is not known. Whole-blood samples were roughly 2.3 ml of peripheral blood from healthy adult volunteers. TCR cDNA received a 3' ligated oligonucleotide that carried a UMI. Reverse transcription used DNase-treated unsorted total RNA, aiming for roughly 1 to 1000 ng. Reverse transcription of blood and skin TCR RNA was primed at alpha and beta constant regions. TCRdb processed the 5' RACE reads anew with MiXCR; each CDR3 protein has one entry. Seen here are more than 20,000 distinct CDR3 sequences, about 4.4% observed once, and the top ten hold 6.5% to 8%. CDR1 LNHDA and CDR2 SQIVND come from the germline V gene (reference sequence). CDR3 length: 15 residues. J gave up 2 bases and V 3 bases, and 5 bases lay outside the gene matches.

The sequence was collected from a male donor in good health. This sequence joins TRBV19 and TRBJ2-3; 7 bases line up with TRBD1. As DNA, the CDR3 is TGTGCCAGTAGTATTCCGGGACAGATCACAGATACGCAGTATTTT. Translating gives CASSIPGQITDTQYF. Full variable domain (outside the CDR3, taken from reference TRBV19 and TRBJ2-3): DGGITQSPKYLFRKEGQNVTLSCEQNLNHDAMYWYRQDPGQGLRLIYYSQIVNDFQKGDIAEGYSVSREKKESFPLTVTSAQKNPTAFYLCASSIPGQITDTQYFGPGTRLTVL.